This TCR beta chain came from a study of PD-1 blockade in classical Hodgkin lymphoma. A word on this clone: Its antigen is as yet unknown.

The assay was immunoSEQ multiplex PCR, and TCRdb's table has in-frame clones only and misses some. The data show 19,000 or so clones, about 84% seen once. The sample's time point: cycle 4 day 1 (C4D1), after more than 5 weeks of nivolumab. Each patient experienced a relapse that followed autologous stem cell transplantation, and brentuximab vedotin exposure varied. Study-wide findings and caveats: Newly diagnosed patients were reported to exhibit reduced baseline TCR diversity relative to healthy donors.

The CDR3 spans 16 residues. Trimming took 0 bases from V and 8 from J, leaving 14 bases between them. The germline CDR1 and CDR2 sequences are SGHDN and FVKESK. The clonotype was recovered from a human donor with classical Hodgkin lymphoma. Sequencing was performed on peripheral blood mononuclear cells (PBMCs), taken before the fourth cycle of nivolumab. The chain couples TRBV14 to TRBJ1-6; D gene unclear. CDR3 nucleotides: TGTGCCAGCAGCCAAGATAGTACGTACGAGGATTCACCCCTCCACTTT. As protein: CASSQDSTYEDSPLHF.